This passage covers 18 T cell receptor beta chains from one sample sequenced in a study of blood T cells in healthy people across ages. Together with a sample-barcoded 5' primer, a J-beta primer mix was included in a second PCR lasting roughly 6 to 12 cycles. TCRdb independently ran MiXCR on the 5' RACE reads; one entry per CDR3 protein. The sample gives 850,000 to 950,000 distinct CDR3 sequences, less than 35% of which show up once; 17% is in the top ten. The sequencing sample was made of blood. The source is a woman aged 80 or over in good health.

This clonotype was detected many times. The V gene is TRBV20-1, the J gene TRBJ1-2; TRBD1 is a possible D gene (5 bases). Germline assignment: CDR1 DFQATT and CDR2 SNEGSKA (reference sequence). Trimming removed 6 bases at V and 7 bases at J, with 21 bases between. The length of the CDR3 is 14 residues. DNA of the CDR3: TGCAGTGCCGAAGCTCAGGGCCAAATGGGTGGCTACACCTTC. It translates to CSAEAQGQMGGYTF.

With respect to this clonotype: With a much larger clone just one base away, this may be a read error. The J gene is TRBJ1-1, the V gene TRBV5-1; D is ambiguous. The V and J ends lost 6 bases and 1 base respectively, with 16 bases between them. This CDR3 comprises 15 residues. Germline CDR1 reads SGHRS; CDR2 reads YFSETQ. The CDR3 sequence is CASMTGVAGNTEAFF. CDR3 in DNA: TGCGCCAGCATGACCGGAGTCGCGGGGAACACTGAAGCTTTCTTT.

As to this clonotype: Since a much larger clone is just one base distant, this may be a read error. The chain joins TRBV12-3 or TRBV12-4 to TRBJ2-1; TRBD2 matches 7 bases. V was clipped by 11 bases and J by 7 bases; unmatched bases: 8. The CDR3 sequence is 12 residues long. CDR3 sequence reads: CACRGVGNEQFF. The CDR3 DNA is TGTGCCTGCCGGGGGGTTGGGAATGAGCAGTTCTTC.

This clonotype has more than one count but fewer than ten. The gene calls are TRBV15 and TRBJ2-3; 9 bases are a match to TRBD2. The CDR3 contains 18 residues. V shed 0 bases, J shed 3 bases, and the junction held 10 bases outside the gene matches. CDR1 is LNHNV, CDR2 YYDKDF, per germline (reference sequence). The CDR3, as DNA: TGTGCCACCAGCAGAGATGGGGGCGGGGGGGCAACGACAGATACGCAGTATTTT. Amino acid sequence: CATSRDGGGGATTDTQYF. The full variable domain, rest sourced from reference TRBV15 and TRBJ2-3, is DAMVIQNPRYQVTQFGKPVTLSCSQTLNHNVMYWYQQKSSQAPKLLFHYYDKDFNNEADTPDNFQSRRPNTSFCFLDIRSPGLGDTAMYLCATSRDGGGGATTDTQYFGPGTRLTVL.

This clonotype was counted at least ten times. The gene calls are TRBV9 and TRBJ2-3, with a weak D call TRBD2 (6 bases). V was pared by 3 bases and J by 6 bases, with 14 bases between. CDR3 length: 14 residues. Per the germline V gene, CDR1 is SGDLS and CDR2 is YYNGEE. The CDR3 nucleotides read TGTGCCAGCAGCGCGGGACTGACGGGGGATACGCAGTATTTT. This gives the protein CASSAGLTGDTQYF.

Many counts were recorded for this clonotype. The chain is built from TRBV6-2 or TRBV6-3 and TRBJ2-7; possibly TRBD1 or TRBD2 for D (5 bases each). Germline CDR1 reads MNHEY; CDR2 reads SVGEGT. Trimming left V 4 bases short and J 6 bases short, with 25 bases between. The CDR3 length is 17 residues. CDR3 coding DNA: TGTGCCAGCAGTTCCGCACGCCAAGGATCGACGAGGGGCGAGCAGTACTTC. Amino acids: CASSSARQGSTRGEQYF.

The genes are TRBV3-1 and TRBJ2-7; a weak D match, TRBD2 (5 bases). The J call may be faulty, since TRBJ2-5 better matches the DNA end. CDR1 and CDR2 from the germline V gene are LGHDT and YNNKEL (reference sequence). The CDR3 contains 15 residues. The CDR3 loop reads CASSQDRGIGETQYF. The CDR3 DNA is TGTGCCAGCAGCCAAGATAGAGGGATCGGGGAGACCCAGTACTTC.

As regards this clonotype: One base away lies a much larger clone, so this may be a sequencing read error. A read error is likely, as this CDR3 ends without the conserved phenylalanine or tryptophan. V and J are TRBV6-6 and TRBJ2-1, with D tentatively TRBD2 (5 bases). Trimming cost V 7 bases and J 2 bases, with 9 bases left between them. Germline V gene sequence: CDR1 MNHNY, CDR2 SVGAGI (reference sequence). This CDR3 is built from 13 residues. For the CDR3, the DNA is TGTGCCAGCACCGGACTGACCTACAATGAGCAGTTCTGC. Its protein is CASTGLTYNEQFC.

For this clonotype: This may be a read error, as it is one base from a much larger clone. This chain's CDR3 is CASGYTTLSEQYF. DNA for the CDR3: TGTGCCAGCGGTTACACGACTCTCTCCGAGCAGTACTTC. This chain joins TRBV6-6 and TRBJ2-7; D is ambiguous. Germline V CDR1 and CDR2: MNHNY, SVGAGI (reference sequence). The CDR3 loop spans 13 amino acids.

This clonotype was found many times. The chain joins TRBV7-9 to TRBJ2-1, with D perhaps being TRBD1 or TRBD2 (5 bases each). V lost 3 bases, J lost 6 bases, and 15 bases lay in between. CDR3 length: 15 residues. The V gene's germline CDR1 is SEHNR and CDR2 FQNEAQ (reference sequence). The DNA of the CDR3 is TGTGCCAGCAGCTTCGCTCGGGACGGCACCAATGAGCAGTTCTTC. As protein: CASSFARDGTNEQFF.

The rearrangement uses TRBV6-4 and TRBJ1-2, with D tentatively TRBD1 (5 bases). In germline, CDR1 is MRHNA, CDR2 SNTAGT. This CDR3 has 14 residues. The V end lost 0 bases, the J end lost 6 bases, and 11 bases lay between the germline ends. The DNA of the CDR3 is TGTGCCAGCAGTGACTCAGAAGGGACCAATGGCTACACCTTC. Translation gives CASSDSEGTNGYTF.

This clonotype was recorded many times. This CDR3 is CASSSYDEKLFF. CDR3 DNA: TGTGCCAGCAGTTCCTACGATGAAAAACTGTTTTTT. This chain links TRBV6-2 or TRBV6-3 with TRBJ1-4; D remains unclear. The CDR3 is 12 residues long. The V gene's germline CDR1 is MNHEY and CDR2 SVGEGT. Trimming removed 4 bases at V and 6 bases at J, with 6 bases between.

The chain uses TRBV29-1 and TRBJ1-1; TRBD1 aligns across 9 bases. The junction had 12 bases not matched to a gene; V was cut back by 1 base and J by 3 bases. This CDR3 region has 17 residues. Germline V lookup: CDR1 SQVTM, CDR2 ANQGSEA. This CDR3 is CSVEVQRTGERDTEAFF. The CDR3 bases are TGCAGCGTTGAAGTCCAACGGACAGGGGAAAGGGACACTGAAGCTTTCTTT.

In its sample, this clonotype was seen a few times. The chain recombines TRBV2 with TRBJ2-3; D not resolved. Looked up from germline, CDR1 is SNHLY and CDR2 is FYNNEI. The ends were cut back, 0 bases at V and 4 bases at J, with 8 bases in the middle. The CDR3 consists of 14 residues. This CDR3 is CASSEARGSDTQYF. The DNA of the CDR3 is TGTGCCAGCAGTGAAGCGCGTGGATCAGATACGCAGTATTTT.

In its sample, this clonotype was seen a few times. The chain employs TRBV6-5 and TRBJ2-7; no clear D. Trimming removed 2 bases from V and 2 bases from J, with 13 bases in between. This CDR3 region has 15 residues. Germline V CDR1 and CDR2: MNHEY, SVGAGI. CDR3 sequence: CASSYSLPGAYEQYF. CDR3 sequence (DNA): TGTGCCAGCAGTTACAGTTTACCAGGAGCCTACGAGCAGTACTTC.

The rearrangement joins TRBV5-1 to TRBJ2-1; 13 bases fit TRBD2. CDR3 length: 17 residues. With 1 base clipped from V and 6 bases from J, the junction kept 7 bases outside the gene matches. CDR1 SGHRS and CDR2 YFSETQ come from the germline V gene. CDR3 amino acids: CASSLTSGGALGNEQFF. The CDR3 coding sequence is TGCGCCAGCAGCTTGACTAGCGGGGGGGCGTTAGGCAATGAGCAGTTCTTC.

This clonotype was observed a handful of times. This chain connects TRBV6-2 or TRBV6-3 to TRBJ2-2; D gene uncertain. Trimming left V 10 bases short and J 1 base short, with 10 bases between. The CDR3 consists of 13 residues. Germline CDR1 is MNHEY and CDR2 is SVGEGT. The CDR3 DNA is TGTGCCACCCAGCTGATGAACACCGGGGAGCTGTTTTTT. Translated, it gives CATQLMNTGELFF.

There are many counts of this clonotype. The chain is built from TRBV29-1 and TRBJ2-3, with 14 bases aligning to TRBD2. The germline gives CDR1 SQVTM, CDR2 ANQGSEA. The J segment lost 4 bases and the V segment lost 6 bases, leaving 3 bases of the junction unmatched. CDR3 length: 14 amino acids. The CDR3 bases are TGCAGCGTGGGACTAGCGGGGGCCCCAGATACGCAGTATTTT. This sequence encodes CSVGLAGAPDTQYF.